This TCR beta chain derives from a study of T cell changes during pregnancy in multiple sclerosis. Using immunoSEQ multiplex PCR, the repertoire was profiled, and TCRdb retains in-frame clones only, with some absent. This sample has 50,000 or so clones, with around 92% found just once. V was pared by 2 bases and J by 4 bases, with 7 bases of the junction left unmatched. CDR3 length equals 16 residues. Germline V gives CDR1 SGHAT, CDR2 FQNNGV. This clonotype was sampled from a female donor with multiple sclerosis, enrolled in a pregnancy study. V usage is TRBV11-2 and J usage is TRBJ1-1; 10 bases fit TRBD1. Sequenced here: CD4+ T cells from peripheral blood mononuclear cells, sampled after pregnancy. In DNA, the CDR3 is TGTGCCAGCAGCTTATCCGGGACAGGGGCGTTCACTGAAGCTTTCTTT. Protein sequence: CASSLSGTGAFTEAFF.